Sequencing of this T cell receptor beta chain was carried out in a study of T cell responses to AZD1222 COVID-19 vaccine. General study points: Nearly half of the spike-specific TCRs reportedly recognize variant regions that carry no mutations. Only after the peak T cell response were repertoires sampled. Donors were chiefly white British, with a greater number of females, and clonal diversity was perhaps underestimated.

The repertoire was sequenced with immunoSEQ multiplex PCR; TCRdb's copy has only in-frame clones and lacks some. Of about 120,000 clones in the sample, 75% to 95% are singletons; the top ten hold 4% to 5%. This CDR3 contains 20 residues. V lost 7 bases to trimming and J lost 0 bases, with 29 bases between them. Germline V gene data show CDR1 as SGHTS and CDR2 as YDEGEE. Worth noting for this clone: Its antigen is undetermined.

The receptor was derived from an adult who received the MenACWY meningococcal vaccine as a control. The chain combines TRBV5-8 with TRBJ2-1; D remains unclear. The sequenced sample was peripheral blood, obtained 28 days after the second dose of the MenACWY control vaccine. CDR3 region: CASPYLGTAKTRSSYNEQFF. CDR3 nucleotide sequence: TGTGCCAGCCCCTACCTGGGAACGGCTAAAACGCGGAGCTCCTACAATGAGCAGTTCTTC.